The rows below give T cell receptor beta chains drawn from one sample of a study of T cells in Graves' hyperthyroidism and ophthalmopathy. Using its own MiXCR run on the multiplex PCR reads, TCRdb lists one record per CDR3 protein. The sample has roughly 740,000 distinct CDR3 sequences, around 17% seen once. Sequenced sample: blood. The source of these receptors is a man younger than 35 with Graves' hyperthyroidism. The conserved cysteine and the conserved F or W are not part of the CDR3 here.

j_call v_call cdr3_aa
TRBJ2-1 TRBV5-4 ASSSGLAVEQF
TRBJ1-5 TRBV29-1 SVGQGINQPQH
TRBJ1-4 TRBV2 ASSEDRGSEKLF
TRBJ2-1 TRBV27 ASTLFSGNEQF
TRBJ2-7 TRBV6-1 ASIQYYEQY
TRBJ1-2 TRBV12-3/TRBV12-4 ASSFSYRGDYGYT
TRBJ2-1 TRBV27 ASSFLWREGSYNEQF
TRBJ1-3 TRBV12-3/TRBV12-4 ASSFRRGGSGNTIY
TRBJ2-2 TRBV18 ASSPRTGGVNTGELF
TRBJ1-2 TRBV6-2/TRBV6-3 ASSYDGNYGYT
TRBJ2-5 TRBV12-3/TRBV12-4 ASTSYASETQY
TRBJ2-4 TRBV2 ASSEGSVAKNIQY
TRBJ2-1 TRBV12-3/TRBV12-4 ASIQDPRTEQF
TRBJ1-1 TRBV4-1 ASSRILGGPEAF
TRBJ1-5 TRBV2 ASTLEGGQPQH
TRBJ2-1 TRBV7-2 ASSFLGTSGPSYNEQF
TRBJ2-7 TRBV7-3 ASSLGPRPYEQY
TRBJ1-1 TRBV4-2 ASSQYASGGNTEAF
TRBJ2-3 TRBV29-1 SARRDAMGDTQY
TRBJ2-7 TRBV6-6 ASSYSVNANNFYEQY
TRBJ2-3 TRBV25-1 ASSDRSTQY
TRBJ1-5 TRBV29-1 SARFSNQPQH
TRBJ1-4 TRBV12-3/TRBV12-4 ASSFWGPFKRLF
TRBJ1-2 TRBV25-1 ASSDSGTGAYGYT
TRBJ1-1 TRBV7-3 ASSLSPPPRPPAEAF
TRBJ2-2 TRBV6-5 ASSLRPLWGRLAGAGELF
TRBJ2-7 TRBV3-1 ASSRQREQY
TRBJ1-6 TRBV18 ASSPGTGSPLH
TRBJ2-5 TRBV24-1 ATSDFLAGGETQY
TRBJ1-1 TRBV3-1 ASSLGTGGTGAF
TRBJ2-3 TRBV5-1 ASSLVQPRVETQY
TRBJ2-7 TRBV10-3 AISESRSSYEQY
TRBJ2-2 TRBV30 AWMGLNTGELF
TRBJ2-5 TRBV29-1 SVVGVGAALGDQY
TRBJ2-2 TRBV7-2 ASSTRLAGGPRELF
TRBJ1-2 TRBV7-6 ASSLTATPNYGYT
TRBJ1-6 TRBV20-1 SAYRANSPLH
TRBJ2-7 TRBV28 ASGIYEQY
TRBJ1-2 TRBV3-1 ASSPQIGQTNYGYT
TRBJ1-2 TRBV7-8 ASSPDRWSGYT
TRBJ2-7 TRBV27 ASGGTTAGEQY
TRBJ1-1 TRBV12-3/TRBV12-4 ASSLRGKTEAF
TRBJ1-5 TRBV4-3 ASSQELSRAQPQH
TRBJ2-7 TRBV28 ASRPTSGTVSYEQY
TRBJ1-1 TRBV30 AWSINTEAF
TRBJ2-1 TRBV7-3 ASSRTGDYNEQF
TRBJ2-1 TRBV9 ASSPRWGVSSYNEQF
TRBJ2-6 TRBV5-1 ASSLAVLGANVLT
TRBJ2-2 TRBV29-1 SVDRGTGRTGELF
TRBJ2-7 TRBV4-3 ASSQDPGLAGDWEQY
TRBJ2-4 TRBV28 ASSSSGPQY